A single sample is the source of the 9 T cell receptor beta chains below, sequenced in a study of T cell responses to AZD1222 COVID-19 vaccine. Assay: immunoSEQ multiplex PCR; the TCRdb copy retains only in-frame clones and omits some. Of 140,000 to 150,000 clones detected, roughly nine tenths appear once; the ten largest clones hold approximately 3.8%. The starting material was peripheral blood, obtained 28 days after the second AZD1222 dose. The receptors were gathered from an adult who received the AZD1222 COVID-19 vaccine.

The chain links TRBV7-9 to TRBJ2-7, with 15 positions matching TRBD2. V shed 6 bases and J 6 bases; nucleotides not matched to a gene: 6. The CDR3 sequence is 15 residues long. Germline CDR1 reads SEHNR; CDR2 reads FQNEAQ (reference sequence). The CDR3 DNA sequence: TGTGCCAGCAGTCCTCCGGGACTAGCGGGAGGCGAGCAGTACTTC. Its translation is CASSPPGLAGGEQYF.

The chain carries TRBV7-2 and TRBJ2-5; D not certain. Trimming pared 2 bases from V and 2 bases from J, leaving 12 bases between. Looked up from germline, CDR1 is SGHTA and CDR2 is FQGNSA. The CDR3 loop spans 15 amino acids. The CDR3 DNA reads as TGTGCCAGCAGCTTAAATGTCAGGATACAAGAGACCCAGTACTTC. This gives the protein CASSLNVRIQETQYF.

This chain links TRBV12-5 with TRBJ2-3, with a tentative D call TRBD1 (5 bases). V lost 6 bases and J lost 2, with 18 bases in between. CDR1 and CDR2 (germline): LGHNT, FRNRAP. The CDR3 extends over 16 amino acids. CDR3 DNA: TGTGCTAGTGGCTCCAGGGTTTTCTCTTTCACAGATACGCAGTATTTT. Protein sequence: CASGSRVFSFTDTQYF. Combining the CDR3 with reference TRBV12-5 and TRBJ2-3 gives the whole variable domain DARVTQTPRHKVTEMGQEVTMRCQPILGHNTVFWYRQTMMQGLELLAYFRNRAPLDDSGMPKDRFSAEMPDATLATLKIQPSEPRDSAVYFCASGSRVFSFTDTQYFGPGTRLTVL.

The V and J genes are TRBV5-4 and TRBJ2-3; D gene uncertain. Germline loops: CDR1 SGHNT, CDR2 YYREEE (reference sequence). The CDR3 sequence is 13 residues long. V lost 0 bases, J lost 3 bases, and 5 bases lay in between. The DNA for the CDR3 is TGTGCCAGCAGCTTGGAGGAGACAGATACGCAGTATTTT. Protein sequence: CASSLEETDTQYF.

The chain carries TRBV29-1 and TRBJ2-1; possibly TRBD2 for D (6 bases). The V end lost 1 base, the J end lost 0 bases, and 13 bases lay between the germline ends. The CDR3 runs to 16 residues. The V gene's germline CDR1 is SQVTM and CDR2 ANQGSEA. The CDR3 bases are TGCAGCGTTGAAGGTGGGACTTTCGTCTCCTACAATGAGCAGTTCTTC. Translated: CSVEGGTFVSYNEQFF.

The chain is built from TRBV19 and TRBJ2-5; D unresolved. The CDR3 length is 12 residues. Trimming took off 6 bases at V and 3 bases at J, with 8 bases between the two ends. Germline CDR1 LNHDA, CDR2 SQIVND (reference sequence). The CDR3 DNA reads TGTGCCAGTAGCGCCGTAAAAGAGACCCAGTACTTC. Amino acid sequence: CASSAVKETQYF.

As DNA, the CDR3 is TGTGCCAGCAGCTCCCCCCTGCGGGATGAGCAGTTCTTC. Residues: CASSSPLRDEQFF. The V gene is TRBV5-6, the J gene TRBJ2-1; possible D gene TRBD2, 5 bases. The CDR3 contains 13 residues. Trimming took 3 bases from V and 8 from J, leaving 12 bases between them. The germline V gene has CDR1 SGHDT and CDR2 YYEEEE.

The rearrangement links TRBV30 to TRBJ2-5, with D perhaps given as TRBD1 or TRBD2 (5 bases each). V was shortened by 5 bases and J by 1 base, with 11 bases between the two germline ends. CDR1 is GTSNPN and CDR2 is SVGIG in the germline V gene (reference sequence). This CDR3 is built from 13 residues. CDR3 DNA: TGTGCCTGGGGGGGTGGGGGCCAAGAGACCCAGTACTTC. This translates into CAWGGGGQETQYF.

V is TRBV4-3 and J is TRBJ1-6; D uncertain. Trimming took 4 bases from V and 0 from J, leaving 16 bases between them. CDR1 is LGHNA and CDR2 is YSLEER in the germline V gene. The CDR3 consists of 18 residues. The CDR3 DNA follows: TGCGCCAGCAGCCCCGAGGTACCCGGGAGCTCCTATAATTCACCCCTCCACTTT. Translation gives CASSPEVPGSSYNSPLHF.